These 20 T cell receptor beta chains were all obtained from the same sample, sequenced in a study of beta chain features in type 1 diabetes. Findings of the study overall: People with Type 1 diabetes carried modestly yet significantly shorter TCRB CDR3s in all four CD4+ subsets.

Reverse transcribing all isolated RNA meant expressed TCRB transcripts were sequenced. Libraries were prepared by immunoSEQ multiplex PCR; TCRdb keeps only in-frame clonotypes and omits some of them. The data hold hundreds of thousands of clones, with roughly 12% observed a single time. Their target antigens are unknown. Material: naive CD4+ T cells from blood. The receptors stem from a woman aged 18-29 years with type 1 diabetes.

This clone has more than one count but fewer than ten. This chain uses TRBV5-1 with TRBJ2-3, with TRBD1 matching over 9 bases. Germline CDR1 is SGHRS and CDR2 is YFSETQ. This CDR3 has 15 amino acids. V shed 0 bases and J 6 bases; nucleotides not matched to a gene: 5. The CDR3 spells CASSLGGTGPDTQYF. The CDR3 DNA sequence: TGCGCCAGCAGCTTGGGGGGGACAGGGCCCGATACGCAGTATTTT.

The chain is built from TRBV18 and TRBJ1-1; D not certain. V gave up 3 bases and J gave up 10 bases, with 12 bases separating them. This CDR3 has 12 residues. Germline V gives CDR1 KGHSH, CDR2 LQKENI. For the CDR3, the DNA is TGTGCCAGCTCACCGGTGGAGGGATCAGCTTTCTTT. It translates to CASSPVEGSAFF.

This clone was detected a few times. The chain uses TRBV18 and TRBJ2-7; 7 bases fit TRBD2. CDR3 length: 18 amino acids. Germline V gene data show CDR1 as KGHSH and CDR2 as LQKENI. V lost 4 bases and J lost 3; bases outside the gene matches: 18. The CDR3 DNA reads as TGTGCCAGCTCACTATCCGGGCGACTAGCTTTAGGTGTCTACGAGCAGTACTTC. It yields the protein CASSLSGRLALGVYEQYF.

The chain recombines TRBV4-1 with TRBJ1-2; TRBD1 aligns across 8 bases. The J segment lost 5 bases and the V segment lost 6 bases, leaving 8 bases of the junction unmatched. CDR1 MGHRA and CDR2 YSYEKL come from the germline V gene. The CDR3 is 14 residues long. The DNA of the CDR3 is TGCGCCAGCAGGTTCCCAGGGGGCACTTATGGCTACACCTTC. Its translation is CASRFPGGTYGYTF.

This clone was detected only a few times. This chain links TRBV7-9 with TRBJ2-7; maybe TRBD2 (6 bases). CDR3 size: 14 residues. Germline V gene lookup returns CDR1 SEHNR and CDR2 FQNEAQ (reference sequence). V lost 1 base and J lost 3, with 10 bases in between. The CDR3, as DNA: TGTGCCAGCAGCTTAGTGGTGGGGGGCTACGAGCAGTACTTC. Translating gives CASSLVVGGYEQYF.

This clone was seen only a few times. The chain has TRBV2 and TRBJ2-3; maybe TRBD2 (6 bases). Germline assignment: CDR1 SNHLY and CDR2 FYNNEI. The germline V and J ends were trimmed by 0 bases and 8 bases, with 12 bases remaining between them. CDR3 length equals 14 residues. The DNA of the CDR3 is TGTGCCAGCAGTGAAGCCTCACTAGCCCCTACGCAGTATTTT. Translation gives CASSEASLAPTQYF. The variable domain in full, completed from reference TRBV2 and TRBJ2-3, reads EPEVTQTPSHQVTQMGQEVILRCVPISNHLYFYWYRQILGQKVEFLVSFYNNEISEKSEIFDDQFSVERPDGSNFTLKIRSTKLEDSAMYFCASSEASLAPTQYFGPGTRLTVL.

For this clone: At one end the junction does not follow the germline gene, possibly because of a read error. The chain uses TRBV7-9 and TRBJ2-7, with 8 bases that match TRBD1. The V gene's germline CDR1 is SEHNR and CDR2 FQNEAQ (reference sequence). This CDR3 has 15 amino acids. The CDR3 nucleotides are TGTGCCAGCAGCCGTTCCGGGACAGGCGTGTACGGGCAGTACTTC. Encoded protein: CASSRSGTGVYGQYF.

There are a few counts of this clone. V and J are TRBV30 and TRBJ2-7; 7 bases match TRBD1. Germline V CDR1 and CDR2: GTSNPN, SVGIG (reference sequence). The CDR3 extends over 13 amino acids. The junction had 9 bases not matched to a gene; V was cut back by 5 bases and J by 5 bases. In DNA form, the CDR3 reads TGTGCCTGGGGACAGGTCTTAAGGGACGAGCAGTACTTC. This translates into CAWGQVLRDEQYF.

This clone has a handful of counts. This chain uses TRBV9 with TRBJ2-5; a possible D gene is TRBD1 (6 bases). The CDR3 runs to 14 residues. Trimming left V 6 bases short and J 5 bases short, with 17 bases between. Germline assignment: CDR1 SGDLS and CDR2 YYNGEE. CDR3 sequence: CASTKGVPGETQYF. The DNA of the CDR3 is TGTGCCAGCACGAAGGGGGTGCCGGGGGAGACCCAGTACTTC.

This clone has more than one count but fewer than ten. The rearrangement links TRBV30 to TRBJ1-5; the match to TRBD1 covers 7 bases. From germline, CDR1 is GTSNPN and CDR2 SVGIG (reference sequence). J gave up 8 bases and V 0 bases, and 10 bases lay outside the gene matches. The length of the CDR3 is 15 residues. The CDR3 DNA sequence: TGTGCCTGGAGTGTACGGGACAGTCGGTTTGAGCCCCAGCATTTT. Translated, it gives CAWSVRDSRFEPQHF.

There are a few counts of this clone. The chain's CDR3 is CAWRNTGGTYEQYF. In nucleotides, the CDR3 is TGTGCCTGGAGAAATACAGGGGGGACCTACGAGCAGTACTTC. The chain recombines TRBV30 with TRBJ2-7; 8 bases align to TRBD1. V was pared by 3 bases and J by 2 bases, with 6 bases of the junction left unmatched. Germline values: CDR1 GTSNPN, CDR2 SVGIG (reference sequence). The CDR3 is 14 residues long.

This clone has just a few counts. This CDR3 is CASSLRGMNTEAFF. For the CDR3, the DNA is TGTGCCAGCAGTTTAAGGGGGATGAACACTGAAGCTTTCTTT. This chain joins TRBV27 and TRBJ1-1, with D tentatively TRBD1 (6 bases). V was shortened by 2 bases and J by 0 bases, with 7 bases between the two germline ends. Per the germline V gene, CDR1 is MNHEY and CDR2 is SMNVEV (reference sequence). The CDR3 loop spans 14 amino acids.

This clone was recorded a few times. The chain links TRBV5-1 to TRBJ2-1; D is possibly TRBD2 (5 bases). The V end lost 0 bases, the J end lost 2 bases, and 15 bases lay between the germline ends. The CDR3 contains 17 residues. CDR1 SGHRS and CDR2 YFSETQ come from the germline V gene. In nucleotides, the CDR3 is TGCGCCAGCAGCTTGGGGCGGCGGGTTGGCGCCTACAATGAGCAGTTCTTC. This translates into CASSLGRRVGAYNEQFF. The whole variable domain, filled in from reference TRBV5-1 and TRBJ2-1, reads KAGVTQTPRYLIKTRGQQVTLSCSPISGHRSVSWYQQTPGQGLQFLFEYFSETQRNKGNFPGRFSGRQFSNSRSEMNVSTLELGDSALYLCASSLGRRVGAYNEQFFGPGTRLTVL.

The V and J genes are TRBV18 and TRBJ1-5; perhaps TRBD1 as D (5 bases). CDR1 KGHSH and CDR2 LQKENI come from the germline V gene. The CDR3 has 14 residues. Trimming cost V 6 bases and J 0 bases, with 9 bases left between them. CDR3 sequence reads: CASSPTDSNQPQHF. The DNA of the CDR3 is TGTGCCAGCTCGCCGACAGATAGCAATCAGCCCCAGCATTTT.

This clone was picked up a small number of times. This chain connects TRBV5-4 to TRBJ2-7; TRBD1 is a possible D gene (5 bases). The germline CDR1 and CDR2 sequences are SGHNT and YYREEE (reference sequence). The CDR3 spans 12 residues. V lost 7 bases to trimming and J lost 7 bases, with 15 bases between them. The CDR3 bases are TGTGCCAGCCGCTCAGGGATGGAAGAGCAGTACTTC. It yields the protein CASRSGMEEQYF.

The rearrangement links TRBV30 to TRBJ1-2, with D uncertain. The CDR3 runs 16 residues. Germline CDR1 is GTSNPN and CDR2 is SVGIG (reference sequence). With 2 bases removed from V and 5 bases from J, the gap between germline ends came to 21 bases. The CDR3 loop is CAWSPRPNFQVYGYTF. The CDR3 DNA reads as TGTGCCTGGAGTCCCAGACCCAATTTTCAGGTTTATGGCTACACCTTC.

This rearrangement joins TRBV28 to TRBJ2-1; 8 bases match TRBD2. CDR1 is MDHEN, CDR2 SYDVKM, per germline. V lost 4 bases to trimming and J lost 2 bases; unmatched junction nucleotides: 4. The CDR3 covers 15 residues. The CDR3 region has the DNA TGTGCCAGCAGTTCGGGAGCGGGGGCCTACAATGAGCAGTTCTTC. Translated: CASSSGAGAYNEQFF.

There are a few counts of this clone. One end of the junction does not line up with germline, which may come from a read error. The V call is TRBV6-5, the J call TRBJ2-4; no firm D call. This CDR3 has 14 residues. The germline V gene encodes CDR1 MNHEY and CDR2 SVGAGI. DNA for the CDR3: TGTGCCAGCAGTTACTCTTGGGCCAGAAACATTCAGTACTTC. Protein: CASSYSWARNIQYF.

This chain links TRBV15 with TRBJ2-3; 7 bases line up with TRBD1. V lost 0 bases, J lost 2 bases, and 8 bases stayed unmatched. The length of the CDR3 is 17 residues. Germline CDR1 LNHNV, CDR2 YYDKDF (reference sequence). The CDR3 coding sequence is TGTGCCACCAGCAGAGATAGGGGGACAGAGTTCACAGATACGCAGTATTTT. Encoded protein: CATSRDRGTEFTDTQYF.

J is TRBJ2-5 and V is TRBV28; D not certain. The end of the DNA fits TRBJ2-7 better, so the J call may be wrong. CDR3 length: 11 residues. Germline assignment: CDR1 MDHEN and CDR2 SYDVKM. The CDR3 is CASITDYEQYF. The CDR3 DNA reads as TGTGCCAGCATTACAGATTACGAGCAGTACTTC.